This entry is about one T cell receptor (beta chain). This clonotype showed up just a few times. Its recognized antigen is unknown. The input lacks base qualities; no much larger clone sits a single base away. These data belong to a study of T-cell memory formation after mild COVID-19 (dated by TCRdb to about 2021). For the wider study: TCR sequence clusters from the two donors were found to be largely donor specific. T-cell clones expanding and contracting after mild COVID-19 in two donors were tracked by longitudinal TCRalpha and TCRbeta repertoire sequencing. Two young, previously healthy adult volunteers, one female and one male, were included in the cohort. Broader findings and caveats from the paper: The study included only two mild cases, and larger cohorts that include severe cases with pre-infection samples were judged to be necessary. Contracting CD4+ clones were found mainly in CM and EM memory subsets, while CD8+ clones were enriched in EMRA. SARS-CoV-2 specificity was not confirmed for the second-wave clones peaking on day 37. From day 15 to 85, contracting clones showed balanced CD4/CD8 phenotypes, whereas a second wave of clones that expanded from day 15 to 37 leaned towards CD4+. The detection of some responding clones in pre-infection memory suggests that pre-existing cross-reactive memory T cells joined the SARS-CoV-2 response.

PBMCs were isolated by Ficoll-Paque density gradient centrifugation. For sequencing, an Illumina NovaSeq 6000 was employed. Using 5'RACE with constant-segment primers, TCRalpha and TCRbeta cDNA libraries were constructed, with sample barcodes and unique molecular identifiers added in the process. RNA was extracted from every sample with Trizol reagent. Library amplification was performed in two PCR steps, and a second sample barcode and Illumina TruSeq adapters were introduced in the second step. Libraries were sequenced on an Illumina NovaSeq with 2 x 150 bp paired-end reads. The paper's processing steps were these. Reads were demultiplexed and collapsed into UMI-guided consensus sequences with migec v1.2.7. Using mixcr v2.1.11, the UMI consensuses were aligned to TRA and TRB V and J templates and assembled into clonotypes. A clonotype was counted as expanded or contracted only when both edgeR and NoisET called the clonotype significant, with the noise models trained on biological replicates. For edgeR calls, the cutoffs were a false discovery rate-adjusted p below 0.01 and a log2 fold-change threshold of 1. As an exploratory analysis of dynamics, PCA with hierarchical clustering was applied to max-normalized trajectories of the 1000 most abundant clonotypes. Separately sequenced CD4+ and CD8+ repertoires were used to assign the CD4 or CD8 phenotype of responding clones. TCRdb redid the processing of the public reads, applying fastp at Q25 and MiXCR, and retained in-frame beta chains. A single entry per CDR3 protein holds the most common genes and DNA from its merged rows. Clone size and V and J calls follow TCRdb, not the original study. The sample includes about 620,000 distinct CDR3 sequences, with roughly 17% observed a single time. The ten largest make up around 12% of the sample.

Looking up the germline V gene yields CDR1 KGHSH and CDR2 LQKENI. The CDR3 has 15 amino acids, counting the end cysteine and phenylalanine. The entry retains the CDR3 DNA only, 45 bases that are in frame from base 1. Relative to germline, V is missing 3 bases and J is missing 7 bases, with 5 bases of the junction outside any gene match. What was sequenced was PBMCs or a T cell subset sorted from them (not recorded which). Recombination connected TRBV18 to TRBJ1-6; 8 bases in the junction line up with TRBD1. This sequence was found in an adult woman who had mild COVID-19 (a few samples of this study predate the infection). The sample titles of this study are shuffled in the database, so cell type and time point are left out; the donor was told from shared clones. The CDR3 in this case is CASSPSGTGNSPLHF. The nucleotides read TGTGCCAGCTCACCGTCCGGGACAGGAAATTCACCCCTCCACTTT.